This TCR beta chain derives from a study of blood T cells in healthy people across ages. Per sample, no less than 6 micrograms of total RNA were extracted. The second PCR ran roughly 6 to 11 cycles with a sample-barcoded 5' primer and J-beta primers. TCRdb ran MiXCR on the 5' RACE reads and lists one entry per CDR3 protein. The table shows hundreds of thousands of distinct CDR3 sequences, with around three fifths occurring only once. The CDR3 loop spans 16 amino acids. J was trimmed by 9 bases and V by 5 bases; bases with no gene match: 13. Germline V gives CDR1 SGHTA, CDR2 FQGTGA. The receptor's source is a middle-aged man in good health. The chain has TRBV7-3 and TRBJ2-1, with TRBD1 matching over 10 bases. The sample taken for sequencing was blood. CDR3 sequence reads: CASSDHGQGGAGEQFF. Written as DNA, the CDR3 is TGTGCCAGCAGCGACCATGGACAGGGGGGAGCGGGTGAGCAGTTCTTC. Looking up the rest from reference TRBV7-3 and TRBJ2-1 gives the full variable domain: GAGVSQTPSNKVTEKGKYVELRCDPISGHTALYWYRQSLGQGPEFLIYFQGTGAADDSGLPNDRFFAVRPEGSVSTLKIQRTERGDSAVYLCASSDHGQGGAGEQFFGPGTRLTVL.